This T cell receptor (beta chain) was documented in a study of identical twins. Study-level points and caveats: Compared with models, monozygotic twins showed more out-of-frame TCR alpha sharing. Memory repertoires showed no such pattern, whereas abundant cord blood beta clonotypes carried fewer insertions.

About this clonotype itself: The antigen remains undetermined.

TCRdb itself ran the 5' RACE reads through MiXCR, one entry per CDR3 protein. This sample has around 480,000 distinct CDR3 sequences; 13% to 15% occur once, and the top ten carry more than 0.5%. The CDR3 is 17 residues long. Trimming left V 3 bases short and J 0 bases short, with 17 bases between. Germline V gives CDR1 SGDLS, CDR2 YYNGEE. The data also belong to a second study, concerning yellow fever vaccine responses in identical twins.

Sequencing was carried out using CD4+ T cells sorted from blood. V and J are TRBV9 and TRBJ2-3, with D perhaps assigned TRBD1 or TRBD2 (5 bases each). The TCR sequence derives from a woman younger than 35 in good health. In DNA form, the CDR3 reads TGTGCCAGCAGCGCCGAAGCCGGGACCTTGAGCACAGATACGCAGTATTTT. This sequence encodes CASSAEAGTLSTDTQYF.